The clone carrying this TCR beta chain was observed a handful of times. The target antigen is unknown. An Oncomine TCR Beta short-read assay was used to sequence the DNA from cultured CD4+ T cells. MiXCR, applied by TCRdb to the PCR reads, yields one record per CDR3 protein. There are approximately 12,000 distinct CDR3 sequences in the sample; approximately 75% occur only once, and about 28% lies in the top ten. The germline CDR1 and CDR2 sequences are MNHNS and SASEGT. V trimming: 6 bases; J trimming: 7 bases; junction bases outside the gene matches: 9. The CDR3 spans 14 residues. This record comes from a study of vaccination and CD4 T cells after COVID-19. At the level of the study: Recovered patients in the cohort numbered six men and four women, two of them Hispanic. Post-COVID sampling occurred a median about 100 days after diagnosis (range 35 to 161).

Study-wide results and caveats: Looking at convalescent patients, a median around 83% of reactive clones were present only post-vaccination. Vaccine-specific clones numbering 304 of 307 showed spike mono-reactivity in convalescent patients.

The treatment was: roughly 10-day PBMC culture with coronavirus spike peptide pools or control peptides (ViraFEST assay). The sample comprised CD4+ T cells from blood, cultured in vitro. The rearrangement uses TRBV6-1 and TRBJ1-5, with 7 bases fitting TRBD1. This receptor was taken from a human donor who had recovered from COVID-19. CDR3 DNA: TGTGCCAGCAGCCCCCGACAGGGAGAACAGCCCCAGCATTTT. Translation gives CASSPRQGEQPQHF.